This T cell receptor (beta chain) was sequenced in a study of T-cell memory formation after mild COVID-19. The CDR3 runs 11 residues. Trimming cost V 5 bases and J 6 bases, with 9 bases left between them. CDR1 and CDR2 (germline): DFQATT, SNEGSKA (reference sequence). Overall study findings and caveats: Largely, contracting CD4+ clones fell within CM and EM, and contracting CD8+ clones within EMRA.

This clonotype was counted many times. Its antigen is as yet unknown. MiXCR, applied by TCRdb to the 5' RACE reads, yields one record per CDR3 protein. The table has 300,000 to 400,000 distinct CDR3 sequences, 13% to 15% seen once; the top ten hold about 22%. Sequencing input: PBMCs or a T cell subset sorted from them (not recorded which). The V gene is TRBV20-1, the J gene TRBJ2-3, with D unclear. This TCR was recovered from a man younger than 35 who had mild COVID-19 (a few samples of this study predate the infection). Cell type and time point are not known. CDR3 coding DNA: TGCAGTGCTTATACAGCGGATACGCAGTATTTT. Encoded protein: CSAYTADTQYF.